Below, 8 T cell receptor beta chains from the same sample are listed, as sequenced in a study of T cell responses to AZD1222 COVID-19 vaccine. Sequencing was performed with immunoSEQ multiplex PCR; in TCRdb, only in-frame clones are kept and a portion is missing. The sample's table shows about 140,000 clones. Sequencing used peripheral blood. The source is an adult in good health.

The chain joins TRBV2 to TRBJ1-1; D is uncertain. Germline loops: CDR1 SNHLY, CDR2 FYNNEI. The CDR3 length is 13 residues. V was pared by 5 bases and J by 0 bases, with 7 bases between. CDR3 in DNA: TGTGCCAGCAGTTCAGAGGTGAACACTGAAGCTTTCTTT. Translated, it gives CASSSEVNTEAFF.

The chain has TRBV7-9 and TRBJ1-2; the D is unclear. There are 15 residues in the CDR3. CDR1 and CDR2 (germline): SEHNR, FQNEAQ (reference sequence). Trimming stripped 4 bases from V and 2 bases from J, with 14 bases between. CDR3 coding DNA: TGTGCCAGCAGCTCTACCCCGCTGGAAAACTATGGCTACACCTTC. Its translation: CASSSTPLENYGYTF.

The chain carries TRBV11-2 and TRBJ1-6; D ambiguous. Germline V CDR1 and CDR2: SGHAT, FQNNGV. V was pared by 6 bases and J by 6 bases, with 15 bases between. This CDR3 has 15 amino acids. The CDR3 bases are TGTGCCAGCAGTTTGACTCGAGCTGGTAATTCACCCCTCCACTTT. It codes for CASSLTRAGNSPLHF.

As regards this clone: Other DNA sequences in the sample encode the same CDR3. J is TRBJ2-1 and V is TRBV18, with 14 positions matching TRBD2. The ends lost 3 bases at V and 6 bases at J; junction bases unmatched: 1. The CDR3 is 15 residues long. CDR1 is KGHSH, CDR2 LQKENI, per germline. The CDR3 nucleotides are TGTGCCAGCTCACCGACTAGCGGGGGGGCCAATGAGCAGTTCTTC. Encoded protein: CASSPTSGGANEQFF.

The chain joins TRBV2 to TRBJ1-2; D perhaps matches TRBD1 (5 bases). In germline, CDR1 is SNHLY, CDR2 FYNNEI. The germline V and J ends were trimmed by 2 bases and 3 bases, with 13 bases remaining between them. The CDR3 length is 15 residues. CDR3: CASSELGRAYYGYTF. CDR3 in DNA: TGTGCCAGCAGTGAACTCGGCAGGGCCTACTATGGCTACACCTTC.

The chain has TRBV7-6 and TRBJ2-2, with TRBD2 matching 15 bases. Germline loops: CDR1 SGHVS, CDR2 FNYEAQ. The CDR3 runs 19 residues. The ends lost 5 bases at V and 2 bases at J; junction bases unmatched: 9. CDR3 bases: TGTGCCAGCAGCGACACCGGGACTAGCGGGGGGATAAACACCGGGGAGCTGTTTTTT. Protein sequence: CASSDTGTSGGINTGELFF.

J is TRBJ1-2 and V is TRBV9; tentatively, D is TRBD1 (5 bases). V lost 3 bases to trimming and J lost 3 bases, with 15 bases between them. Germline V lookup: CDR1 SGDLS, CDR2 YYNGEE. The CDR3 is 15 residues long. This chain's CDR3 is CASSGQGVDYYGYTF. CDR3 nucleotides: TGTGCCAGCAGCGGCCAGGGTGTCGACTACTATGGCTACACCTTC.

Turning to this clone: The sample contains more than one DNA sequence encoding this CDR3. The chain has TRBV12-3 or TRBV12-4 and TRBJ1-1; no firm D call. The CDR3 spans 13 residues. V lost 2 bases and J 4 bases, leaving 8 bases between the germline ends. The CDR3 DNA sequence: TGTGCCAGCAGTTTAACGGAGGGCACTGAAGCTTTCTTT. It translates to CASSLTEGTEAFF.